The following is a T cell receptor (beta chain) sequence with its context. The data derive from a study of blood T cell repertoires in COVID-19. TCRdb's table, derived via immunoSEQ multiplex PCR, lists solely in-frame clones and lacks some. The sample includes approximately 140,000 clones, 70% to 90% seen only once; the top ten take nearly 3%. The germline CDR1 and CDR2 sequences are SNHLY and FYNNEI. The CDR3 is 14 amino acids. Trimming took 6 bases from V and 4 from J; bases not matched to a gene: 4. The V gene is TRBV2, the J gene TRBJ2-2; TRBD1 matches at 8 bases. The sequenced sample was peripheral blood. This clonotype was obtained from a woman between 40 and 50 years old with active or convalescent COVID-19. The CDR3 DNA follows: TGTGCCAGCAGAGGACAGGGCCTCACCGGGGAGCTGTTTTTT. Residues: CASRGQGLTGELFF. The full variable domain, in which reference TRBV2 and TRBJ2-2 provide the parts outside the CDR3, is EPEVTQTPSHQVTQMGQEVILRCVPISNHLYFYWYRQILGQKVEFLVSFYNNEISEKSEIFDDQFSVERPDGSNFTLKIRSTKLEDSAMYFCASRGQGLTGELFFGEGSRLTVL.